These T cell receptor beta chains were read from a single sample in a study of blood T cells in healthy people across ages. TCRdb itself ran the 5' RACE reads through MiXCR, one entry per CDR3 protein. The sample yields approximately 810,000 distinct CDR3 sequences, roughly 34% seen once. Sequenced sample: blood. These receptors originate from a man between 18 and 29 years old in good health. Both conserved end residues are part of each CDR3. The order of the fields is D gene, V gene, J gene, clone size, CDR3 protein, CDR3 DNA. The D gene is left open where the match is weak. Size values are once, few and many counts, or a class for expanded clones, and some rows have none.

D: NA
V: TRBV28
J: TRBJ1-6
size: many
CDR3: CASSPPNSPLHF
DNA: TGTGCCAGCAGTCCTCCTAATTCACCCCTCCACTTT

D: NA
V: TRBV7-6
J: TRBJ1-1
size: few
CDR3: CASSLRASENTEAFF
DNA: TGTGCCAGCAGCTTAAGGGCGAGTGAGAACACTGAAGCTTTCTTT

D: NA
V: TRBV20-1
J: TRBJ1-1
size: few
CDR3: CSARKQVNTEAFF
DNA: TGCAGTGCTAGAAAACAGGTTAATACTGAAGCTTTCTTT

D: TRBD1
V: TRBV4-2
J: TRBJ1-2
size: few
CDR3: CASSQDRQGARSGYTF
DNA: TGTGCCAGCAGCCAAGACCGACAGGGGGCGCGAAGTGGCTACACCTTC

D: TRBD1
V: TRBV7-9
J: TRBJ2-1
size: many
CDR3: CASSPLRGSTYNEQFF
DNA: TGTGCCAGCAGCCCTCTCAGGGGGAGCACCTACAATGAGCAGTTCTTC

D: NA
V: TRBV2
J: TRBJ2-1
size: NA
CDR3: CASSGVGEEQFF
DNA: TGTGCCAGCAGTGGTGTGGGGGAGGAGCAGTTCTTC

D: TRBD1
V: TRBV6-5
J: TRBJ1-2
size: few
CDR3: CASTHLRDRHYGYTF
DNA: TGTGCCAGCACCCACCTTCGGGACAGGCACTATGGCTACACCTTC

D: NA
V: TRBV12-3/TRBV12-4
J: TRBJ2-3
size: NA
CDR3: CASSTGVDTQYF
DNA: TGTGCCAGTAGTACGGGGGTAGATACGCAGTATTTT

D: NA
V: TRBV20-1
J: TRBJ1-2
size: many
CDR3: CSASYDGYTF
DNA: TGCAGTGCTTCTTATGATGGCTACACCTTC

D: NA
V: TRBV20-1
J: TRBJ2-7
size: many
CDR3: CSATSNPYEQYF
DNA: TGCAGTGCAACAAGTAACCCCTACGAGCAGTACTTC

D: NA
V: TRBV5-6
J: TRBJ2-7
size: NA
CDR3: CASSLWRPSSYEQYF
DNA: TGTGCCAGCAGCTTGTGGAGACCGAGCTCCTACGAGCAGTACTTC

D: NA
V: TRBV20-1
J: TRBJ1-5
size: once
CDR3: CSAGSRVGNQPQHF
DNA: TGCAGTGCTGGTTCCAGGGTAGGCAATCAGCCCCAGCATTTT

D: NA
V: TRBV7-9
J: TRBJ2-4
size: NA
CDR3: CASSYPGRQEAQYF
DNA: TGTGCCAGCAGCTACCCGGGTCGCCAAGAGGCCCAGTACTTC

D: NA
V: TRBV15
J: TRBJ2-1
size: few
CDR3: CATSREGDGYNEQFF
DNA: TGTGCCACCAGCAGAGAAGGGGACGGATACAATGAGCAGTTCTTC

D: NA
V: TRBV11-2
J: TRBJ2-3
size: few
CDR3: CASSLGAGLAPTDTQYF
DNA: TGTGCCAGCAGCTTAGGTGCGGGCTTGGCCCCCACAGATACGCAGTATTTT

D: TRBD1
V: TRBV2
J: TRBJ2-5
size: few
CDR3: CASRVGQGWKTQYF
DNA: TGTGCCAGCAGGGTTGGACAGGGTTGGAAGACCCAGTACTTC

D: NA
V: TRBV25-1
J: TRBJ1-6
size: NA
CDR3: CASSGGGYSPLHF
DNA: TGTGCCAGCAGTGGGGGGGGCTATTCACCCCTCCACTTT

D: NA
V: TRBV4-1
J: TRBJ1-2
size: many
CDR3: CASSQEGPGNYGYTF
DNA: TGCGCCAGCAGCCAAGAGGGCCCTGGGAACTATGGCTACACCTTC

D: NA
V: TRBV20-1
J: TRBJ2-5
size: NA
CDR3: CSARAGARETQYF
DNA: TGCAGTGCTAGAGCGGGGGCCCGAGAGACCCAGTACTTC

D: NA
V: TRBV20-1
J: TRBJ2-5
size: many
CDR3: CSALPLFGGAQETQYF
DNA: TGCAGTGCCCTCCCCCTTTTTGGAGGGGCTCAAGAGACCCAGTACTTC

D: NA
V: TRBV12-3/TRBV12-4
J: TRBJ1-1
size: many
CDR3: CASSLQGTEAFF
DNA: TGTGCCAGCAGTTTACAGGGTACTGAAGCTTTCTTT

D: TRBD1
V: TRBV20-1
J: TRBJ2-4
size: NA
CDR3: CSAGQGVADIQYF
DNA: TGCAGTGCTGGACAGGGAGTCGCGGACATTCAGTACTTC